This paragraph reports one T cell receptor (beta chain). A much bigger clone sits one base away, suggesting this may be a read error. This sample was taken from a study of read filtering for tumor transcriptome and immune sequencing. Germline V gives CDR1 MGHRA, CDR2 YSYEKL. The CDR3 consists of 16 residues. This library used roughly 430 ng RNA and molecular barcoded adaptors spanning alpha/delta and beta/gamma chains. TCRdb analysed the reads with MiXCR anew, one entry per CDR3 protein. The table shows some 140,000 distinct CDR3 sequences, with roughly an eighth occurring only once. The source of this sequence is a donor at least 40 years old with multiple myeloma. Sequenced sample: a population of CD138-negative cells sorted from bone marrow. The chain couples TRBV4-1 to TRBJ1-5, with 8 nucleotides matching TRBD1. The CDR3 nucleotides read TGCGCCAGCAGCCAAGTAGACAGGGGCAGCAATCGGCCCCAGCATTTT. It yields the protein CASSQVDRGSNRPQHF.